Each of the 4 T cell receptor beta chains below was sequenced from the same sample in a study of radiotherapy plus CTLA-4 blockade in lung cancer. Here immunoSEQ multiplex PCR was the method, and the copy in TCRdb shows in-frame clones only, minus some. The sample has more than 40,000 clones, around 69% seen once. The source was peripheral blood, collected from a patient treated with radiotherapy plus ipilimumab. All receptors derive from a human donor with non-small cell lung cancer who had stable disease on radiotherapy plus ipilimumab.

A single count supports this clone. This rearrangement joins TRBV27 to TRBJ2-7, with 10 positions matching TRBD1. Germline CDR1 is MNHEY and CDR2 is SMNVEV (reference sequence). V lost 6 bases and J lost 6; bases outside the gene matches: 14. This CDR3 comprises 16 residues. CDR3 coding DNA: TGTGCCAGCAGAAAACCACCGGGACAGGGGTCGGGCGAGCAGTACTTC. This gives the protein CASRKPPGQGSGEQYF.

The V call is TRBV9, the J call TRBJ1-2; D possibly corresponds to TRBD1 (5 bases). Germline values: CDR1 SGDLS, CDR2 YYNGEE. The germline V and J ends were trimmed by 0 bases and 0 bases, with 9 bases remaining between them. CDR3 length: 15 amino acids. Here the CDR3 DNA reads TGTGCCAGCAGCGTAGCAGGGATAGCTAACTATGGCTACACCTTC. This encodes CASSVAGIANYGYTF.

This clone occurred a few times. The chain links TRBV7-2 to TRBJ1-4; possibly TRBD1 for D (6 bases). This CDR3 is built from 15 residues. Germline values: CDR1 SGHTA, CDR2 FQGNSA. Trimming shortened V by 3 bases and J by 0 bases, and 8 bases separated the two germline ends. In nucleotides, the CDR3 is TGTGCCAGCAGCTTGGACAGTTCAACTAATGAAAAACTGTTTTTT. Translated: CASSLDSSTNEKLFF.

This chain's CDR3 is CASSIQGFEPQHF. CDR3 sequence (DNA): TGTGCCAGTAGTATACAGGGATTTGAGCCCCAGCATTTT. The rearrangement links TRBV19 to TRBJ1-5; a weak D match, TRBD1 (5 bases). V lost 2 bases, J lost 8 bases, and 10 bases lay in between. The germline gives CDR1 LNHDA, CDR2 SQIVND (reference sequence). This CDR3 has 13 residues.